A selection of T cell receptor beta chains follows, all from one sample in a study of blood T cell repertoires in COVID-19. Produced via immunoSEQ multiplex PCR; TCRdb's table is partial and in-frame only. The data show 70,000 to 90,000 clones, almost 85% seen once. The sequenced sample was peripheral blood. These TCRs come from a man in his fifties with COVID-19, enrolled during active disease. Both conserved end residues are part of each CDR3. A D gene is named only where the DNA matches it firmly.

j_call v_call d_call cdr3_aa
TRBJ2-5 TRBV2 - CASTYRETQYF
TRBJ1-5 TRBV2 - CASSGANQPQHF
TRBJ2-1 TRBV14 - CASSQAGGREQFF
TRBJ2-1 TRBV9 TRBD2 CASSLGLAGTSYNEQFF
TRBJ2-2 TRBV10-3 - CAISVGVGGELFF
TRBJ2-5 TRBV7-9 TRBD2 CASSLGSGTGETQYF
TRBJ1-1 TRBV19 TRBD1 CASSARQGPTEAFF
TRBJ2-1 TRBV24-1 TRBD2 CATSEASGWRNEQFF
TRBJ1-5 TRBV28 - CASRKAGDNQPQHF
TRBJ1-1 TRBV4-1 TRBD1 CASSQPDRATEAFF
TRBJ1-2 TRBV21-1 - CASSTQYYGYTF
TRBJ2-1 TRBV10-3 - CASTRRGRNEQFF
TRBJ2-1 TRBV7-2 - CASSLESLGGGEQFF
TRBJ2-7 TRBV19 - CASSMRTGTTYEQYF
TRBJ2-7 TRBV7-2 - CASSLRPSGRSSYEQYF
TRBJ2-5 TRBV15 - CATSILAGETQYF
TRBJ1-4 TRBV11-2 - CASRQSGSKEKLFF
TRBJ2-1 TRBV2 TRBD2 CASGEGPSSYNEQFF
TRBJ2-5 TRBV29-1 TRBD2 CSVNLFNGLAGPRGETQYF
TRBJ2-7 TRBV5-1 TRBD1 CASSPGQTYEQYF
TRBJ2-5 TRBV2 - CAGFGGDREETQYF
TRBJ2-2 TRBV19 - CASSIDPGQGTGELFF
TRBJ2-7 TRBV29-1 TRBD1 CSVLQGEFYEQYF
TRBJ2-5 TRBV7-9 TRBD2 CASSLVIGRLGETQYF
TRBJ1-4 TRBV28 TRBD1 CASTGQVLGKLFF
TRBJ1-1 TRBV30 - CAWSGSPGTEAFF
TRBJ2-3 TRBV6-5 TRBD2 CASRGGGGGTDTQYF
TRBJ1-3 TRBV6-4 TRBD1 CASRWTGIGNTIYF
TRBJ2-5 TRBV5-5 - CASSLGGRTQYF
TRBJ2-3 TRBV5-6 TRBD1 CASSRTGPDTQYF
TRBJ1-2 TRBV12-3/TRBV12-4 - CASSSTGNGGYTF
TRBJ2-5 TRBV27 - CASSPGTPSWETQYF
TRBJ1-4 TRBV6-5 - CASRRQRPNEKLFF
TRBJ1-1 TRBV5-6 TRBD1 CASSLVQGANTEAFF
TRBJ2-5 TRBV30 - CAWSGDSQETQYF
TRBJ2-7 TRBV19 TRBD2 CASTRGTSGEQYF